This T cell receptor (beta chain) derives from a study of OX40 agonist ivuxolimab in advanced cancers. Study-wide background: Ivuxolimab, an agonistic anti-OX40 (CD134) antibody, was given to patients. Ivuxolimab was administered intravenously to patients at 0.01 to 10 mg/kg every 2 weeks. The study, taken as a whole, reports: At 0.1 to 3.0 mg/kg, clonal expansion of CD4+ and CD8+ blood T cells had occurred by week 6. Expanded clones tended on average to be more numerous among CD8+ T cells than CD4+.

The assay was immunoSEQ multiplex PCR, and TCRdb's table has in-frame clones only and misses some. The repertoire holds fewer than 100,000 clones, with less than 90% as singletons. This clone was recorded once. Antigen unknown. V was trimmed by 2 bases and J by 3 bases, leaving 6 bases between them. The CDR3 is 13 residues long. Germline V gives CDR1 MNHNS, CDR2 SASEGT. The chain has TRBV6-1 and TRBJ2-3; no clear D gene. Source: CD4+ or CD8+ T cells sorted from blood, taken in a trial of the OX40 agonist ivuxolimab. The TCR was taken from an adult with an advanced solid tumor such as melanoma, head and neck, liver or kidney cancer. CDR3 in DNA: TGTGCCAGCAGTGAAAAAGAGACAGATACGCAGTATTTT. Residues: CASSEKETDTQYF.